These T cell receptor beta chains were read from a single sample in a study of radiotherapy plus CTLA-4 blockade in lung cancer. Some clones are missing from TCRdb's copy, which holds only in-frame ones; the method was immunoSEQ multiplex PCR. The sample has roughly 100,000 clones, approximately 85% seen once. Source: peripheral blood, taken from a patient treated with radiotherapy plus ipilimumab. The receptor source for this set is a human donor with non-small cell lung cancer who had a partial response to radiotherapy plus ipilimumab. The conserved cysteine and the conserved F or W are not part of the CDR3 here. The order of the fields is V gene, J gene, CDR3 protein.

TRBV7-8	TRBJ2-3	ASSLERDTQY
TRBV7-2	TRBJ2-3	ASSLSGDTQY
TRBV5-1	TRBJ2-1	ASSLPTSVYNEQF
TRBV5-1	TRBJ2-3	ASNQLAGGPGGTDTQY
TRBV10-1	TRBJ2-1	AIVPRPGHRTSGVYNEQF
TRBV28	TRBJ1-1	ASIQANTEAF
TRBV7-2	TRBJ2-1	ASSSRILAEQF
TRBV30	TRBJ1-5	AWSSGTGPHQPQH
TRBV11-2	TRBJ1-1	ASSIGGGLEAF
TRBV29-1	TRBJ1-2	SVGSGGEGYT
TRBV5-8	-	ASSLTGVDQPQY
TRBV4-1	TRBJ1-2	ASSQLAQGGDYGYT
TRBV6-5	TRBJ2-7	ASSYDRDRLNEQY
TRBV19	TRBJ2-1	ASSPRTSGTIPSEQF
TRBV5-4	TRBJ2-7	ASSSLKAGGAGEQY
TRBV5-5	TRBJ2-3	ASSLSGGAGGLGGGDTQY
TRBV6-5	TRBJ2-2	ASSYSLEAGELF
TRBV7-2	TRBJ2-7	ASSLIRQTYEQY
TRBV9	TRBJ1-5	ASSVTGGDQPQH
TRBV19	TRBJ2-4	ASSIFIGTAVAKNIQY
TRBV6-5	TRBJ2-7	ASTKASGTYEQY
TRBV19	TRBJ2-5	ASSERVTGETQY
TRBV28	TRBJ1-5	ATNTDRKPQH
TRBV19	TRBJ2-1	ASSILAGGMGNEQF
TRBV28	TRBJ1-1	ASWEVMNTEAF
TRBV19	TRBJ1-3	ASKRTGGSGNTIY
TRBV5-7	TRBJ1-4	ASSLAGGETNEKLF
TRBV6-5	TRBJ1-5	ASSTDRFQPQH
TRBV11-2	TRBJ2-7	ASSPPGLTLYEQY
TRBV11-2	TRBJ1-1	ASSPDWNTEAF
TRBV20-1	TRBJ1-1	SASGGATAF
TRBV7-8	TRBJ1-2	ASAARETAYGYT
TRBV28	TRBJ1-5	ASSLGHSNQPQH
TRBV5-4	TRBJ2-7	ASSSVLAGGRNEQY
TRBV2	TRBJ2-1	ASSEQGVSYNEQF
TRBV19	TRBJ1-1	ASSLDPVSGAF
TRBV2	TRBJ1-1	ASQGDTEAF
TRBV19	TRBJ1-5	ASSVDRVGQPQH
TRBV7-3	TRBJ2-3	ASSPAYAGRAGDTQY
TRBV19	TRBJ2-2	ATSLLATTDTGELF
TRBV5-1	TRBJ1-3	ASSPRADGGNTIY
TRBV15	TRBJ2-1	ATSRDEEANEQF
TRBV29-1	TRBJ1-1	SVNRDTYEAF
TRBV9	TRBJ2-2	ASRKTGGTNTGELF
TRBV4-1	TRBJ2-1	ASSSSTLAGAYNEQF